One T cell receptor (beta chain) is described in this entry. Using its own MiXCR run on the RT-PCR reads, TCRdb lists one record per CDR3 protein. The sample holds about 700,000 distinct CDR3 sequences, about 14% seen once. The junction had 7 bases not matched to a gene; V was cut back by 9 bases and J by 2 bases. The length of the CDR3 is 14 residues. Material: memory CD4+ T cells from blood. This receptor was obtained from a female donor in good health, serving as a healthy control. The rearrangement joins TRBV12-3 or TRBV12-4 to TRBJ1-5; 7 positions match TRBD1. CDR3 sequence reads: CASNPRGGNQPQHF. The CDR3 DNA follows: TGTGCCAGTAACCCCAGGGGGGGCAATCAGCCCCAGCATTTT.